A selection of T cell receptor beta chains follows, all from one sample in a study of response to subunit inactivated influenza vaccine. TCRdb reprocessed the RT-PCR reads with MiXCR, giving one entry per CDR3 protein. The profile covers over 400,000 distinct CDR3 sequences, with over 9.5% appearing a single time and around 12% taken by the ten largest. The specimen comprised PBMCs from blood, sampled 45 days after vaccination. All receptors come from a man aged 45 to 65 who received an inactivated influenza vaccine. Both conserved end residues are part of each CDR3. Each record gives: D gene, clone size, V gene, J gene, CDR3 protein, CDR3 DNA. A D gene is named only where the DNA matches it firmly. Clone size is not always given. Where it is, it says once, few, many or a class for expanded clones.

d_call: TRBD2; clone_size: few; v_call: TRBV20-1; j_call: TRBJ2-3; cdr3_aa: CSARDLLASGGASRDTQYF; cdr3_nt: TGCAGTGCTAGAGATCTCTTGGCTAGCGGGGGCGCCAGTAGGGATACGCAGTATTTT
d_call: TRBD2; clone_size: .; v_call: TRBV28; j_call: TRBJ2-7; cdr3_aa: CASRRSGLASYEQYF; cdr3_nt: TGTGCCAGCAGACGTTCCGGACTAGCATCCTACGAGCAGTACTTC
d_call: .; clone_size: few; v_call: TRBV15; j_call: TRBJ2-3; cdr3_aa: CATSSRGADTQYF; cdr3_nt: TGTGCCACCAGCAGCAGGGGCGCAGATACGCAGTATTTT
d_call: TRBD1; clone_size: few; v_call: TRBV6-2/TRBV6-3; j_call: TRBJ1-5; cdr3_aa: CASSYGSGQHSNQPQHF; cdr3_nt: TGTGCCAGCAGTTATGGTTCGGGACAGCATAGCAATCAGCCCCAGCATTTT
d_call: .; clone_size: few; v_call: TRBV5-1; j_call: TRBJ1-1; cdr3_aa: CASSNHIQGATEAFF; cdr3_nt: TGCGCCAGCAGCAACCATATTCAGGGAGCCACTGAAGCTTTCTTT
d_call: .; clone_size: many; v_call: TRBV20-1; j_call: TRBJ2-7; cdr3_aa: CSASQLNYEQYF; cdr3_nt: TGCAGTGCTAGTCAACTCAACTACGAGCAGTACTTC
d_call: TRBD1; clone_size: few; v_call: TRBV5-6; j_call: TRBJ1-6; cdr3_aa: CASSLERPGTATSYNSPLHF; cdr3_nt: TGTGCCAGCAGTTTAGAACGTCCCGGGACAGCTACCTCCTATAATTCACCCCTCCACTTT
d_call: .; clone_size: many; v_call: TRBV7-2; j_call: TRBJ1-5; cdr3_aa: CASSLMSAGNQPQHF; cdr3_nt: TGTGCCAGCAGCTTAATGTCGGCAGGCAATCAGCCCCAGCATTTT
d_call: .; clone_size: few; v_call: TRBV20-1; j_call: TRBJ2-1; cdr3_aa: CSARPVLENEQFF; cdr3_nt: TGCAGTGCTAGACCTGTTCTCGAGAATGAGCAGTTCTTC
d_call: TRBD1; clone_size: few; v_call: TRBV7-8; j_call: TRBJ1-5; cdr3_aa: CASSPGTGGWSNQPQHF; cdr3_nt: TGTGCCAGCAGCCCCGGGACAGGGGGATGGAGCAATCAGCCCCAGCATTTT
d_call: .; clone_size: few; v_call: TRBV15; j_call: TRBJ1-5; cdr3_aa: CATSRGRGPQPQHF; cdr3_nt: TGTGCCACCAGCAGAGGCAGGGGCCCTCAGCCCCAGCATTTT
d_call: TRBD2; clone_size: many; v_call: TRBV29-1; j_call: TRBJ2-1; cdr3_aa: CSVEGTSGGYNEQFF; cdr3_nt: TGCAGCGTTGAAGGGACTAGCGGGGGGTACAATGAGCAGTTCTTC
d_call: .; clone_size: few; v_call: TRBV12-3/TRBV12-4; j_call: TRBJ2-3; cdr3_aa: CASSPGGGAGADTQYF; cdr3_nt: TGTGCCAGCAGTCCAGGTGGGGGGGCGGGAGCAGATACGCAGTATTTT
d_call: .; clone_size: many; v_call: TRBV12-3/TRBV12-4; j_call: TRBJ1-3; cdr3_aa: CASGLRTRGNTIYF; cdr3_nt: TGTGCCAGCGGCTTGAGGACGCGAGGAAACACCATATATTTT
d_call: TRBD1; clone_size: many; v_call: TRBV7-2; j_call: TRBJ2-7; cdr3_aa: CASSLGGGNIEQYF; cdr3_nt: TGTGCCAGCAGCTTAGGAGGGGGCAACATCGAGCAGTACTTC
d_call: .; clone_size: many; v_call: TRBV15; j_call: TRBJ2-3; cdr3_aa: CATSREAVYTQYF; cdr3_nt: TGTGCCACCAGCAGGGAGGCAGTATATACGCAGTATTTT